This note documents a single T cell receptor beta chain sequence. It lacks a known antigen. The record originates from a study of CXCR3-negative and CXCR3-positive naive CD8 T cells (dated by TCRdb to between 2018 and 2020). Broadly, across the study: In total, approximately 140 million TRB reads were obtained, which works out to roughly 1.5 +/- 0.3 million reads per library. TRBV-TRBJ cluster analysis included naive subsets from a handful of donors and memory cells from 3 donors. The diversity and physicochemical repertoire analyses included more than ten donors pooled from two independent experiments.

TCRdb shows the sequencer as NextSeq 550. The Human TCR Profiling Kit (MiLaboratory) was used to prepare UMI-labeled 5' RACE TRB cDNA libraries. cDNA synthesis used the entire amount of extracted RNA, and PCR amplification then used the entire amount of cDNA produced. Libraries were prepared in parallel with an identical number of PCR cycles. The paper's data handling went like this. MIGEC and MiXCR extracted about 49,000 +/- 11,000 unique UMI-labeled TRB cDNA molecules per library, requiring at least two reads per UMI. On average, about 40,000 +/- 10,000 functional in-frame TRB CDR3 nucleotide clonotypes lacking stop codons were found per library. After downsampling to 5000 UMI-labeled TRB molecules per sample, diversity metrics, including normalized Shannon-Wiener and Chao1, were computed in VDJtools. Clonotype-size-weighted physicochemical properties of the central five CDR3 residues (interaction energy, strength, volume and Kidera factor 4) were computed in VDJtools. The reads, reprocessed by TCRdb, yield one row per CDR3 protein sequence and no DNA. The V and J calls, along with clone size, are taken from TCRdb and not from the paper's own processing. Per the sample table, the count is more than 75,000 distinct CDR3 sequences. The ten largest clones capture 0.55% to 0.8% of the sample.

Each CD8+ T cell subset was flow-sorted in triplicate, and 300,000 cells per subset were placed directly into RLT lysis buffer. Naive CD8+ T cells were defined stringently as CD45RO-CCR7+CD27+CD95- to exclude memory contaminants. Peripheral blood mononuclear cells were isolated from buffy coats by standard density gradient centrifugation. A FACSAria III was used to flow-sort naive CXCR3-negative and CXCR3-positive CD8+ T cells. An RNeasy Mini Kit was used to extract total RNA from the sorted cells. Overall study outcomes, separate from this receptor: Compared with CXCR3-negative naive cells, CXCR3-positive naive cells had TRB CDR3s with higher hydrophobicity (lower Kidera factor 4), lower energy, and higher strength and volume indices. Freshly isolated PBMCs were used for most assays because CXCR3 expression went down partially after cryopreservation. Repertoire diversity was comparably high in both naive subsets but much lower in memory CD8+ T cells. Within the same donor, TRBV-TRBJ usage looked similar between naive CXCR3-negative and CXCR3-positive cells, but memory cells had distinct patterns. Because surface CD5, which has been linked to self-reactivity in mice, was comparable between naive subsets, TCR interaction strength was also inferred from TRB CDR3 physicochemical properties.

The sequence derives from a human donor in good health. Some clones in this sample may be carry-over from other donors' samples. Sequencing was performed on naive CXCR3+ CD8+ T cells from blood. In light of the paper, this sample's cell subset or site label describes: CD45RO-CCR7+CD27+CD95- naive CD8+ T cells expressing CXCR3 (TNR3+).

The CDR3: CASSLTTESYEQYF. The chain links TRBV7-2 with TRBJ2-7. For CDR1 and CDR2, the germline V gene lists SGHTA and FQGNSA. The CDR3 goes from the cysteine to the phenylalanine over 14 residues. No nucleotide data were recorded.